Below, 4 T cell receptor beta chains from the same sample are listed, as sequenced in a study of PD-L1 blockade in urothelial cancer. The repertoire was sequenced with immunoSEQ multiplex PCR; TCRdb's copy has only in-frame clones and lacks some. The repertoire holds 37,000 or so clones, with over 65% as singletons. The sequencing used PBMCs, collected around atezolizumab (anti-PD-L1) treatment. The origin of the receptors is a man aged 60 to 75 with urothelial cancer.

The CDR3 DNA reads as TGTGCCAGCAGCGATACCGGACAGAACCCCTATGGCTACACCTTC. This sequence encodes CASSDTGQNPYGYTF. The gene calls are TRBV5-5 and TRBJ1-2; possibly TRBD1 for D (6 bases). From germline, CDR1 is SGHKS and CDR2 YYEKEE (reference sequence). The CDR3 runs to 15 residues. Trimming took 4 bases from V and 4 from J, leaving 17 bases between them.

The gene calls are TRBV4-1 and TRBJ1-6; 9 nucleotides line up with TRBD1. From germline, CDR1 is MGHRA and CDR2 YSYEKL. The V and J ends lost 4 bases and 9 bases, in that order; junction bases with no gene match: 7. There are 15 residues in the CDR3. CDR3: CASSPGQGPGSPLHF. The DNA for the CDR3 is TGCGCCAGCAGCCCTGGACAGGGGCCGGGTTCACCCCTCCACTTT.

The V gene is TRBV2, the J gene TRBJ1-6; 7 nucleotides line up with TRBD1. V trimming: 7 bases; J trimming: 7 bases; junction bases outside the gene matches: 4. CDR3 size: 13 residues. Germline V gene data show CDR1 as SNHLY and CDR2 as FYNNEI. CDR3 nucleotides: TGTGCCAGCATCGGGACAGCAAATTCACCCCTCCACTTT. It specifies CASIGTANSPLHF.

V usage is TRBV5-6 and J usage is TRBJ1-2, with 7 bases fitting TRBD1. This CDR3 has 13 residues. Trimming cost V 4 bases and J 2 bases; bases outside gene matches: 2. Germline V CDR1 and CDR2: SGHDT, YYEEEE. The chain's CDR3 is CASSQGQNYGYTF. The DNA for the CDR3 is TGTGCCAGCAGCCAGGGACAGAACTATGGCTACACCTTC.